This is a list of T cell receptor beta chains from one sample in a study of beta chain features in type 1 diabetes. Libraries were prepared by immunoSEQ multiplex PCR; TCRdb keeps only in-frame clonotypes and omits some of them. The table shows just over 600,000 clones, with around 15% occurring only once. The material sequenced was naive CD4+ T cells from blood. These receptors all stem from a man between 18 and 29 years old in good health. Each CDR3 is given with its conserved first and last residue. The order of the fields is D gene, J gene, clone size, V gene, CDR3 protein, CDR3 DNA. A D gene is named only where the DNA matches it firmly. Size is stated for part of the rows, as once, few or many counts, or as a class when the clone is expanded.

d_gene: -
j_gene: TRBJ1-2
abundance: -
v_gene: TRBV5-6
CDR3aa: CASSLSGRYYGYTF
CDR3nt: TGTGCCAGCAGCTTGTCGGGCAGATACTATGGCTACACCTTC

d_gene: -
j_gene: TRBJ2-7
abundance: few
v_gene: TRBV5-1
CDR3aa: CASSLGGASSYEQYF
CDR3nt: TGCGCCAGCAGCTTGGGAGGGGCCAGTTCCTACGAGCAGTACTTC

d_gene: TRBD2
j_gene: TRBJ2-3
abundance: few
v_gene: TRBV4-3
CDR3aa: CASSHRGLAGDTQYF
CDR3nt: TGCGCCAGCAGCCACCGAGGACTAGCGGGGGATACGCAGTATTTT

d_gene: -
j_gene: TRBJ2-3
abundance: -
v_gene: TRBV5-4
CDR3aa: CASSFRAAQYF
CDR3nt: TGTGCCAGCAGCTTTAGGGCAGCGCAGTATTTT

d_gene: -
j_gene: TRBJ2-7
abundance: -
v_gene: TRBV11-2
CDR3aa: CASSSTRQGIYEQYF
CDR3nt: TGTGCCAGCAGCTCGACCAGACAAGGTATCTACGAGCAGTACTTC

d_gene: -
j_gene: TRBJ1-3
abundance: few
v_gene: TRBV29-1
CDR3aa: CSVGGSGNTIYF
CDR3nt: TGCAGCGTTGGGGGTTCCGGAAACACCATATATTTT

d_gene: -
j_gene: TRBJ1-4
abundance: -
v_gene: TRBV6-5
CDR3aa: CASSFYGGKNEKLFF
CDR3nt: TGTGCCAGCAGTTTCTACGGAGGAAAGAATGAAAAACTGTTTTTT

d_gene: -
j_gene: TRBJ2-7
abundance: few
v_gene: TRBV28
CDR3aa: CASRGLGAASYEQYF
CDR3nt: TGTGCCAGCCGAGGGCTGGGGGCTGCGTCCTACGAGCAGTACTTC

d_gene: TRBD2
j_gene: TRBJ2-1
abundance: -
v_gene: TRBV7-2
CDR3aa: CASSLASGRAGEQFF
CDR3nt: TGTGCCAGCAGCTTAGCTAGCGGGAGGGCGGGTGAGCAGTTCTTC

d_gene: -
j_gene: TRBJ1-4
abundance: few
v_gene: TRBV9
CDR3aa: CASSVIADTEKLFF
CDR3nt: TGTGCCAGCAGCGTCATAGCAGATACAGAAAAACTGTTTTTT

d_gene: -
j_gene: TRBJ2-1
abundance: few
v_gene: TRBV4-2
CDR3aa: CASSQEAHRDYNEQFF
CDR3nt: TGTGCCAGCAGCCAAGAAGCGCACAGAGACTACAATGAGCAGTTCTTC

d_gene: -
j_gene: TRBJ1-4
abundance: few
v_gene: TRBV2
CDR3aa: CASNRVNEKLFF
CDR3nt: TGTGCCAGCAACAGGGTCAATGAAAAACTGTTTTTT

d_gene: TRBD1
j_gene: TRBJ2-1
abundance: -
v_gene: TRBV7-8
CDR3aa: CASSKYRGNDYNEQFF
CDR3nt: TGTGCCAGCAGCAAATACAGGGGGAACGACTACAATGAGCAGTTCTTC

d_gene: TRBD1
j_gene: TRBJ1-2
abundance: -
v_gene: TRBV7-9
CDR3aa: CASSLARGGGYGYTF
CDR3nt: TGTGCCAGCAGCTTAGCGCGAGGGGGCGGCTATGGCTACACCTTC

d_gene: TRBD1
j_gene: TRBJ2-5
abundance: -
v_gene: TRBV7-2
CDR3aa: CASSQDRAETQYF
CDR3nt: TGTGCCAGCAGCCAGGACAGGGCTGAGACCCAGTACTTC

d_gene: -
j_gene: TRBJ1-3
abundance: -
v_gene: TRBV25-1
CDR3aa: CASSLQEIGNTIYF
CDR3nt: TGTGCCAGCAGCCTACAGGAGATTGGAAACACCATATATTTT

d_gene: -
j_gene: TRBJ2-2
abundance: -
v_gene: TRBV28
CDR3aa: CASIGKLHLNTGELFF
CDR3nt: TGTGCCAGCATCGGAAAGCTCCACTTGAACACCGGGGAGCTGTTTTTT

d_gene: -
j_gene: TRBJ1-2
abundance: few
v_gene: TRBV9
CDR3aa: CASSVVGLYGYTF
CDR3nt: TGTGCCAGCAGCGTAGTAGGGTTGTATGGCTACACCTTC

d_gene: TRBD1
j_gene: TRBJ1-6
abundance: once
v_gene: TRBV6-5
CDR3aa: CASTYDRGFTPLHF
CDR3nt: TGTGCCAGCACTTACGACAGGGGCTTTACACCCCTCCACTTT

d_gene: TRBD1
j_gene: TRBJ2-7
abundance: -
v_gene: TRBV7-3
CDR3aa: CASSPSGDRAYEQYF
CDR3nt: TGTGCCAGCAGCCCCAGCGGGGACAGGGCCTACGAGCAGTACTTC

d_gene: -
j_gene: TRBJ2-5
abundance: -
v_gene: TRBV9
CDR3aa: CASSVMGTPQETQYF
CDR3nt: TGTGCCAGCAGCGTAATGGGGACTCCCCAGGAGACCCAGTACTTC

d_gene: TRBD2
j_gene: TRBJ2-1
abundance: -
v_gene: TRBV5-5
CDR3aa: CASSPGRLAGNNEQFF
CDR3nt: TGTGCCAGCAGCCCCGGCCGACTAGCGGGGAACAATGAGCAGTTCTTC

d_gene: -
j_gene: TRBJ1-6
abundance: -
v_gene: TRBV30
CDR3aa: CAWWRSGSPLHF
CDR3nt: TGTGCCTGGTGGAGGAGCGGCTCACCCCTCCACTTT

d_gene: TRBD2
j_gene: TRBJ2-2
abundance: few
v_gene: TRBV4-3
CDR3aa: CASSQQAGVGTGELFF
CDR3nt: TGCGCCAGCAGCCAACAAGCGGGAGTAGGGACCGGGGAGCTGTTTTTT

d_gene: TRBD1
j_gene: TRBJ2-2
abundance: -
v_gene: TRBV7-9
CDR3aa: CASSQDLTGGRTGELFF
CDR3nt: TGTGCCAGCAGCCAAGATTTGACAGGGGGCCGCACCGGGGAGCTGTTTTTT

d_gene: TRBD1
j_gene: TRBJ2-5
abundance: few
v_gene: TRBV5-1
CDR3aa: CASSSRDRGRETQYF
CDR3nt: TGCGCCAGCAGCTCCCGGGACAGGGGGAGGGAGACCCAGTACTTC

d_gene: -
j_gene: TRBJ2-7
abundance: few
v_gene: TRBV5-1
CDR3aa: CASSPSYEQYF
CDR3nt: TGCGCCAGCAGCCCCTCCTACGAGCAGTACTTC

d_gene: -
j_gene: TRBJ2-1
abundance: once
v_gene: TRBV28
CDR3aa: CASSHPSWGPSVKSSYNEQFF
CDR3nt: TGTGCCAGCAGTCACCCTTCCTGGGGGCCAAGTGTCAAAAGCTCCTACAATGAGCAGTTCTTC

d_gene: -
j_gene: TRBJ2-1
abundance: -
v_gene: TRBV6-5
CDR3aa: CASRRRPRDEQFF
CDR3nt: TGTGCCAGCAGACGGCGACCCCGCGATGAGCAGTTCTTC

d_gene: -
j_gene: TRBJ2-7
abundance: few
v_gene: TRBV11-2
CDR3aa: CASSFQRDDLEQYF
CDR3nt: TGTGCCAGCAGCTTTCAGAGGGACGACCTCGAGCAGTACTTC

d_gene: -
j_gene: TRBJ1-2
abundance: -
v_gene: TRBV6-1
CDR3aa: CASRNTGTYGYTF
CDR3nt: TGTGCCAGCAGAAACACAGGAACCTATGGCTACACCTTC

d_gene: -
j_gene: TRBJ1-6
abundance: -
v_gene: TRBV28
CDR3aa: CASRRAYNSPLHF
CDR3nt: TGTGCCAGCAGGAGAGCTTATAATTCACCCCTCCACTTT

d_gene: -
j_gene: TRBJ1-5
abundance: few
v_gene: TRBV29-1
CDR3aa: CSAGPDLDQPQHF
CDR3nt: TGCAGCGCCGGACCCGACTTGGATCAGCCCCAGCATTTT

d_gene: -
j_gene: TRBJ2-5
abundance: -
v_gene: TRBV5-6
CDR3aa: CASSLASLLETQYF
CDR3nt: TGTGCCAGCAGCTTGGCCTCGTTATTGGAGACCCAGTACTTC

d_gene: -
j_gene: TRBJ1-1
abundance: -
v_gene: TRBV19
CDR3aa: CASSIGGGSFEAFF
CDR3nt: TGTGCCAGTAGTATAGGAGGAGGATCCTTTGAAGCTTTCTTT

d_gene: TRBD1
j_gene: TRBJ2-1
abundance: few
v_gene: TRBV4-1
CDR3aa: CASSQLGTAYNEQFF
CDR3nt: TGCGCCAGCAGCCAGCTTGGGACAGCCTACAATGAGCAGTTCTTC

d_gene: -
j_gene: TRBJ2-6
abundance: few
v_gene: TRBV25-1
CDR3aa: CASSRNSGANVLTF
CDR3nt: TGTGCCAGCAGTCGAAACTCTGGGGCCAACGTCCTGACTTTC

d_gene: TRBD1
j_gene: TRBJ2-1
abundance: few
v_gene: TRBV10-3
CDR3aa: CAIGGTGLNEQFF
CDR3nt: TGTGCCATCGGCGGGACAGGGTTGAATGAGCAGTTCTTC

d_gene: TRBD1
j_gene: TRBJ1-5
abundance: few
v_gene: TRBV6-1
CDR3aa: CASSVRQGGNQPQHF
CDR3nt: TGTGCCAGCAGTGTCCGACAGGGAGGGAATCAGCCCCAGCATTTT

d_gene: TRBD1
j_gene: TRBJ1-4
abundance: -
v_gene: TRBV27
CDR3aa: CASRDRGDEKLFF
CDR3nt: TGTGCCAGCCGGGACAGGGGGGATGAAAAACTGTTTTTT